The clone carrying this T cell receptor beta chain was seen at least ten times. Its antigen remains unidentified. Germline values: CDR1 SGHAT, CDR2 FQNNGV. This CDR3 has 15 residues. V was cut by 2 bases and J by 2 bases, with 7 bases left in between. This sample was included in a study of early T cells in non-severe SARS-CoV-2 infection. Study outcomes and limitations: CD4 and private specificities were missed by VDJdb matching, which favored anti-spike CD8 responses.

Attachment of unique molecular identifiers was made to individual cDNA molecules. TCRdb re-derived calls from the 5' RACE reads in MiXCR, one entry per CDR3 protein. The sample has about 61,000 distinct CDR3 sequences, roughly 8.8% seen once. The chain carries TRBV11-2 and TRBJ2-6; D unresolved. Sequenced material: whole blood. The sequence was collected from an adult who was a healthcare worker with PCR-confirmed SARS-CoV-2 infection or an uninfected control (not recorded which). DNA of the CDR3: TGTGCCAGCAGCTTAATAAGGGCTGGGGCCAACGTCCTGACTTTC. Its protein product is CASSLIRAGANVLTF.